Sequencing of this TCR beta chain was carried out in a study of cytomegalovirus exposure and HLA in healthy donors. The study ran its PCR with 60 Vbeta and 13 Jbeta primers. The data were produced by immunoSEQ multiplex PCR, yet TCRdb's version contains in-frame clones alone and is incomplete. This listing includes about 160,000 clones. Whole-study findings and limits: Per a prior analysis, the majority of TCR beta V segments were productive roughly 90% or roughly 30% of the time. It was around 160 TCR beta chains that were listed as cytomegalovirus-associated. Looking again later, the authors saw that most CMV-associated TCR beta chains seemed HLA-restricted.

Regarding this clone: Its antigen is as yet unknown.

This cohort consisted of healthy bone marrow donors. The CDR3 is 15 amino acids. Between the trimmed V and J ends, which lost 4 bases and 3 bases, there was a span of 12 bases. The V gene's germline CDR1 is LGHNA and CDR2 YNFKEQ. The chain links TRBV4-2 to TRBJ2-2; D is unclear. The sequenced material came from PBMCs. This clonotype originated in a man between 25 and 39 years old in good health and CMV-seronegative. The CDR3 reads CASSRGGGDTGELFF. CDR3 DNA: TGTGCCAGCAGCCGCGGTGGTGGAGACACCGGGGAGCTGTTTTTT.